This T cell receptor beta chain was documented in a study of T-cell memory formation after mild COVID-19 (dated by TCRdb to the early 2020s). Regarding the complete study: Most TCR sequence clusters were specific to one of the two donors. Longitudinal TCRalpha and TCRbeta repertoire sequencing tracked T-cell clones expanding and contracting after mild COVID-19 in two donors. Two young, previously healthy adult volunteers, one female and one male, were included in the cohort.

Ficoll-Paque density gradient centrifugation was the method used to isolate PBMCs. This clonotype was detected once. Its antigen is not yet known. Per-base quality was not reported, and no clone a single base away is much larger than it. One read alone provides weak support. CDR1 and CDR2 were assigned from the germline V gene (reference sequence) as LGHDT and YNNKEL. V loses 4 bases of germline sequence and J loses 4 bases, and the interval between the two ends is 19 bases. The CDR3, cysteine through phenylalanine, is 16 amino acids long. Just the 48-base CDR3 DNA is kept, in frame starting at base 1. Sequencer: Illumina NovaSeq 6000. Using 5'RACE with constant-segment primers, TCRalpha and TCRbeta cDNA libraries were constructed, with sample barcodes and unique molecular identifiers added in the process. Trizol reagent was used to extract RNA from every sample. Libraries were amplified in two PCR steps, with a second sample barcode and Illumina TruSeq adapters added in the second step. Libraries were sequenced on an Illumina NovaSeq with 2 x 150 bp paired-end reads. In the original analysis: The reads were demultiplexed and collapsed into UMI-guided consensus sequences using migec v1.2.7. With mixcr v2.1.11, UMI consensuses were aligned to TRA and TRB V and J templates and assembled into clonotypes. A clonotype was counted as expanded or contracted only if both edgeR and NoisET called the change significant, with noise models trained on biological replicates. edgeR calls used a false discovery rate-adjusted p below 0.01 and a log2 fold-change threshold of 1. As an exploratory analysis of dynamics, max-normalized trajectories of the 1000 most abundant clonotypes were examined with PCA combined with hierarchical clustering. Separately sequenced CD4+ and CD8+ repertoires were used to assign the CD4 or CD8 phenotype of responding clones. TCRdb redid the processing of the public reads, applying fastp at Q25 and MiXCR, and retained in-frame beta chains. For every CDR3 protein sequence, its rows merge into one entry that carries the most common genes and DNA. For this entry, the V and J calls and clone size follow TCRdb and not the study's own pipeline. This sample is represented by 350,000 to 550,000 distinct CDR3 sequences; roughly 18% of them were singletons. The top ten clonotypes cover roughly 21% of the sample.

On the study overall, not on this receptor specifically: Whether the second-wave clones peaking on day 37 were SARS-CoV-2 specific was not confirmed. Balanced CD4/CD8 phenotypes were observed for clones contracting from day 15 to 85, whereas a bias towards CD4+ was observed for a second wave of clones expanding from day 15 to 37. Contracting CD4+ clones were located mainly in the CM and EM memory subsets, whereas CD8+ clones were found to be enriched in EMRA. The study included only two mild cases, and larger cohorts that include severe cases with pre-infection samples were judged to be necessary. Some responding clones were found in pre-infection memory, which suggests that pre-existing cross-reactive memory T cells took part in the SARS-CoV-2 response.

The clonotype comes from a man aged 18 to 29 who had mild COVID-19 (a few samples of this study predate the infection). The sample titles of this study are shuffled in the database, so cell type and time point are left out; the donor was told from shared clones. Specimen: PBMCs or a T cell subset sorted from them (not recorded which). The chain was built from TRBV3-1 and TRBJ1-1, with the D segment identity uncertain. The CDR3 amino acid sequence is: CASSPLRIESATEAFF. Here is the DNA: TGTGCCAGCAGCCCTCTCCGAATCGAGTCGGCCACTGAAGCTTTCTTT.